The 5 T cell receptor beta chains listed next were all sequenced from one sample in a study of T-cell memory formation after mild COVID-19. MiXCR was run by TCRdb on the 5' RACE reads, yielding one entry per CDR3 protein. Counted here are fewer than 450,000 distinct CDR3 sequences, around 21% occurring once; the ten biggest clones make up around 12%. The source material was PBMCs or a T cell subset sorted from them (not recorded which). The origin of the receptors is an adult woman who had mild COVID-19 (a few samples of this study predate the infection). Cell type and time point are not known.

This chain joins TRBV7-9 and TRBJ2-1; 10 nucleotides match TRBD2. With V trimmed by 6 bases and J by 8 bases, 10 bases remained unmatched. The CDR3 spans 15 residues. The germline V gene has CDR1 SEHNR and CDR2 FQNEAQ (reference sequence). CDR3 bases: TGTGCCAGCAGTTTCCTAGCGGGAGTCACCGATGAGCAGTTCTTC. Translation: CASSFLAGVTDEQFF.

The V call is TRBV5-1, the J call TRBJ2-1; the match to TRBD2 covers 10 bases. V lost 4 bases to trimming and J lost 6 bases; unmatched junction nucleotides: 7. The CDR3 loop spans 15 amino acids. CDR1 is SGHRS and CDR2 is YFSETQ in the germline V gene. The CDR3 bases are TGCGCCAGCAGCCCCGGGACTAGCGACGTCAATGAGCAGTTCTTC. Translated, it gives CASSPGTSDVNEQFF.

This clonotype came up many times. The V call is TRBV5-1, the J call TRBJ2-3; D might be TRBD2 (6 bases). Germline loops: CDR1 SGHRS, CDR2 YFSETQ. The CDR3 is 16 residues long. The V end lost 0 bases, the J end lost 4 bases, and 15 bases lay between the germline ends. Here the CDR3 reads CASSLGDSHGADTQYF. For the CDR3, the DNA is TGCGCCAGCAGCTTGGGGGACTCCCATGGAGCAGATACGCAGTATTTT.

The chain recombines TRBV5-1 with TRBJ2-3; no clear D. This CDR3 region has 13 residues. V lost 2 bases and J lost 2, with 6 bases in between. CDR1 and CDR2 (germline): SGHRS, YFSETQ. The CDR3 sequence: CASSFFHTDTQYF. CDR3 sequence (DNA): TGCGCCAGCAGCTTTTTCCACACAGATACGCAGTATTTT.

The chain recombines TRBV12-3 or TRBV12-4 with TRBJ1-2; no reliable D call. V lost 5 bases to trimming and J lost 6 bases, with 13 bases between them. This CDR3 has 13 residues. This chain's CDR3 is CASSRRVGDGYTF. The CDR3 nucleotides read TGTGCCAGCAGTCGTAGGGTTGGAGATGGCTACACCTTC.